This TCR beta chain was sequenced during a study of blood T cell repertoires in COVID-19. Whole-study context: Sites in the United States, Italy and Spain provided acute and convalescent COVID-19 samples.

Germline V gene lookup returns CDR1 DFQATT and CDR2 SNEGSKA (reference sequence). The CDR3 sequence is 13 residues long. Trimming shortened V by 3 bases and J by 10 bases, and 18 bases separated the two germline ends. Original processing notes: By means of reference gene primer amplification, nucleated cell counts were estimated. Only in-frame clones appear in the TCRdb table, and some are missing; sequencing was by immunoSEQ multiplex PCR. V, J and clone size derive from that table, while D and trimming were established from the DNA sequence. The table has over 250,000 clones, 89% seen once. This TCR came from a woman aged 55-70 years with acute or convalescent COVID-19. Material: peripheral blood. This chain uses TRBV20-1 with TRBJ1-1, with D perhaps matching TRBD1 (5 bases). The CDR3: CSASFDPGVSAFF. The CDR3 DNA sequence: TGCAGTGCTAGTTTTGATCCGGGGGTTTCAGCTTTCTTT.